These T cell receptor beta chains were read from a single sample in a study of technical replicates of blood from a few donors. Libraries were prepared by immunoSEQ multiplex PCR; TCRdb keeps only in-frame clonotypes and omits some of them. The sample lists over 55,000 clones, just under 95% occurring once. The sequencing input was PBMCs. The origin of the receptors is a human donor in good health. Some clones in this sample may be carry-over from other donors' samples. CDR3s include the opening cysteine and the closing phenylalanine or tryptophan. Fields, in order: J gene, clone size, V gene, D gene, CDR3 DNA, CDR3 protein. The D gene is left open where the match is weak. Size is stated for part of the rows, as once, few or many counts, or as a class when the clone is expanded.

TRBJ1-6,.,TRBV4-3,TRBD1,TGCGCCAGCAGCCCGGACAGGGCGAGCTCCTATAATTCACCCCTCCACTTT,CASSPDRASSYNSPLHF
TRBJ1-3,.,TRBV29-1,TRBD1,TGCAGCGCGCGACAGGGCTCTGGAAACACCATATATTTT,CSARQGSGNTIYF
TRBJ2-7,once,TRBV6-6,TRBD2,TGTGCCAGCACCCGGGAGGGGGGGTACGAGCAGTACTTC,CASTREGGYEQYF
TRBJ2-2,.,TRBV7-8,.,TGTGCCAGCAGCTTAGCGGGGCAGAACACCGGGGAGCTGTTTTTT,CASSLAGQNTGELFF
TRBJ2-7,.,TRBV19,TRBD2,TGTGCCAGTAAGACTAGCTGGGGGACCTACGAGCAGTACTTC,CASKTSWGTYEQYF
TRBJ1-6,.,TRBV2,.,TGTGCCAGCAGTGAGGGCAGGGCATCTTCACCCCTCCACTTT,CASSEGRASSPLHF
TRBJ1-6,.,TRBV18,.,TGTGCCAGCTCACCGGGCAGATTCAATTCACCCCTCCACTTT,CASSPGRFNSPLHF
TRBJ2-3,.,TRBV7-3,.,TGTGCCAGCAGCCCCCGCGCCGGAGATACGCAGTATTTT,CASSPRAGDTQYF
TRBJ2-2,.,TRBV9,TRBD1,TGTGCCAGCAGTGTGACAGGACAGGGGTCGAACACCGGGGAGCTGTTTTTT,CASSVTGQGSNTGELFF
TRBJ1-1,.,TRBV15,.,TGTGCCACCAGGAGATCAGGGAGGTCGGATACTGAAGCTTTCTTT,CATRRSGRSDTEAFF